What follows is one T cell receptor (beta chain) and its context. The target antigen is unknown. These data originate in a study of PD-1 blockade in classical Hodgkin lymphoma. Study-wide results and caveats: Patients with a complete response exhibited baseline diversity comparable to newly diagnosed patients. By C4D1, diversity of CD4+ TCRs had risen significantly, whereas that of CD8+ TCRs had not.

Here immunoSEQ multiplex PCR was the method, and the copy in TCRdb shows in-frame clones only, minus some. The sample includes 60,000 to 65,000 clones, around 89% of them seen just once. The patients all showed relapse after autologous stem cell transplantation, while their brentuximab vedotin exposure varied. Best responses were complete response, partial response or progressive disease. V gave up 2 bases and J gave up 7 bases; unmatched junction bases: 7. This CDR3 is 16 amino acids long. The material sequenced was peripheral blood mononuclear cells (PBMCs), taken at baseline. The V and J genes are TRBV23-1 and TRBJ1-6; 8 bases are shared with TRBD1. TRBV23-1 belongs to the ORF category, with a function that is uncertain. This TCR derives from a human donor with classical Hodgkin lymphoma. The CDR3 sequence: CASSQGLWTGNSPLHF. CDR3 DNA sequence: TGCGCCAGCAGTCAAGGTTTGTGGACAGGGAATTCACCCCTCCACTTT.